These 26 T cell receptor beta chains share one sample of origin, sequenced in a study of T-cell reconstitution after alpha-beta-depleted transplantation in children. During its preparation, the TCRbeta library received unique molecular identifiers. TCRdb processed the PCR reads anew with MiXCR; each CDR3 protein has one entry. The profile covers roughly 280,000 distinct CDR3 sequences, with around 10% appearing a single time and around 20% taken by the ten largest. Here the sequenced sample was peripheral blood, taken 180 days after TCRalphabeta/CD19-depleted stem cell transplant. These receptors were obtained from a male patient aged 2 to 9 who had a stem cell transplant for chronic granulomatous disease, so the T cells may come from the graft donor.

This clonotype was detected ten times or more. The J gene is TRBJ2-1, the V gene TRBV5-1; 10 bases align to TRBD1. The germline V gene has CDR1 SGHRS and CDR2 YFSETQ. The J segment lost 0 bases and the V segment lost 3 bases, leaving 12 bases of the junction unmatched. This CDR3 is 19 amino acids long. This CDR3 reads CASSWDRGGGPSSYNEQFF. CDR3 nucleotides: TGCGCCAGCAGCTGGGACAGGGGTGGCGGGCCAAGCTCCTACAATGAGCAGTTCTTC.

This chain connects TRBV5-1 to TRBJ1-1; D is unresolved. V shed 0 bases and J shed 3 bases, with 9 bases lying between them. The CDR3 totals 14 residues. Germline V gene data show CDR1 as SGHRS and CDR2 as YFSETQ. DNA of the CDR3: TGCGCCAGCAGCTTGGGAGGGTTCGACACTGAAGCTTTCTTT. It translates to CASSLGGFDTEAFF. The variable domain in full, completed from reference TRBV5-1 and TRBJ1-1, reads KAGVTQTPRYLIKTRGQQVTLSCSPISGHRSVSWYQQTPGQGLQFLFEYFSETQRNKGNFPGRFSGRQFSNSRSEMNVSTLELGDSALYLCASSLGGFDTEAFFGQGTRLTVV.

For this clonotype: A clone one base away is much larger, so this may be a read error. The rearrangement joins TRBV29-1 to TRBJ2-3; D gene unclear. The CDR3 extends over 12 amino acids. The V gene's germline CDR1 is SQVTM and CDR2 ANQGSEA. The CDR3 DNA reads as TGCAGCGCAGAGACTCGCACACATACGCAGTATTTT. Translating it yields CSAETRTHTQYF.

The gene calls are TRBV5-1 and TRBJ2-1, with 9 bases aligning to TRBD2. Looked up from germline, CDR1 is SGHRS and CDR2 is YFSETQ. V was clipped by 1 base and J by 8 bases; unmatched bases: 7. The CDR3 sequence is 15 residues long. The CDR3 region is CASSLFASGVDEQFF. The CDR3 DNA sequence: TGCGCCAGCAGCTTGTTTGCTAGCGGGGTAGATGAGCAGTTCTTC.

This clonotype was observed many times. The CDR3 loop reads CASARLVSTGELFF. In DNA, the CDR3 is TGTGCCAGCGCTAGACTAGTTTCCACCGGGGAGCTGTTTTTT. The rearrangement joins TRBV12-3 or TRBV12-4 to TRBJ2-2, with D possibly matching TRBD2 (6 bases). V was trimmed by 8 bases and J by 4 bases, leaving 14 bases between them. The CDR3 is 14 residues long.

This clonotype was seen repeatedly, ten times or more. This rearrangement joins TRBV5-1 to TRBJ2-1; D uncertain. The germline V gene has CDR1 SGHRS and CDR2 YFSETQ. The CDR3 is made up of 15 amino acids. Trimming removed 0 bases from V and 0 bases from J, with 7 bases in between. The CDR3 is CASSLARVSYNEQFF. The CDR3 DNA reads as TGCGCCAGCAGCTTGGCCCGGGTCTCCTACAATGAGCAGTTCTTC.

The table lists this clonotype with many counts. The V call is TRBV12-3 or TRBV12-4, the J call TRBJ1-5, with 7 nucleotides matching TRBD1. The CDR3 is made up of 12 amino acids. V lost 6 bases and J lost 4; bases outside the gene matches: 0. The CDR3: CASRTGNQPQHF. The CDR3 DNA reads as TGTGCCAGCAGGACAGGGAATCAGCCCCAGCATTTT.

Many counts were recorded for this clonotype. This chain connects TRBV6-2 or TRBV6-3 to TRBJ2-1, with a tentative D call TRBD1 (5 bases). The CDR3 has 15 residues. Trimming stripped 2 bases from V and 0 bases from J, with 8 bases between. Germline V gene data show CDR1 as MNHEY and CDR2 as SVGEGT. The CDR3 sequence: CASSYVGDSYNEQFF. The CDR3 DNA is TGTGCCAGCAGTTACGTAGGGGACTCCTACAATGAGCAGTTCTTC.

This clonotype appeared many times. The chain joins TRBV13 to TRBJ2-5; D tentatively fits TRBD1 or TRBD2 (6 bases each). The CDR3 extends over 16 amino acids. V gave up 3 bases and J gave up 4 bases, with 18 bases separating them. CDR1 PRHDT and CDR2 FYEKMQ come from the germline V gene (reference sequence). The CDR3 loop reads CASSFMGGLAGETQYF. CDR3 nucleotides: TGTGCCAGCAGCTTCATGGGGGGCCTTGCAGGAGAGACCCAGTACTTC.

J is TRBJ1-5 and V is TRBV7-9; the D is unclear. From germline, CDR1 is SEHNR and CDR2 FQNEAQ (reference sequence). The CDR3 is 14 amino acids. V was shortened by 4 bases and J by 2 bases, with 9 bases between the two germline ends. CDR3 coding DNA: TGTGCCAGCAGCTCTATTTCATGCAATCAGCCCCAGCATTTT. The encoded protein is CASSSISCNQPQHF. The full variable domain, with the rest looked up from reference TRBV7-9 and TRBJ1-5, is DTGVSQNPRHKITKRGQNVTFRCDPISEHNRLYWYRQTLGQGPEFLTYFQNEAQLEKSRLLSDRFSAERPKGSFSTLEIQRTEQGDSAMYLCASSSISCNQPQHFGDGTRLSIL.

This clonotype has ten or more counts. The gene calls are TRBV18 and TRBJ1-2; the D gene is possibly TRBD1 (5 bases). The ends were cut back, 4 bases at V and 6 bases at J, with 15 bases in the middle. The CDR3 is 14 residues long. CDR1 and CDR2 from the germline V gene are KGHSH and LQKENI. CDR3 protein: CASSHYGGVDGYTF. CDR3 DNA: TGTGCCAGCTCACATTATGGAGGGGTTGATGGCTACACCTTC. Complete variable domain (other parts from reference TRBV18 and TRBJ1-2): NAGVMQNPRHLVRRRGQEARLRCSPMKGHSHVYWYRQLPEEGLKFMVYLQKENIIDESGMPKERFSAEFPKEGPSILRIQQVVRGDSAAYFCASSHYGGVDGYTFGSGTRLTVV.

This clonotype was observed many times. V and J are TRBV9 and TRBJ2-1, with D perhaps given as TRBD1 or TRBD2 (6 bases each). Trimming removed 4 bases from V and 7 bases from J, with 18 bases in between. Germline V gene data show CDR1 as SGDLS and CDR2 as YYNGEE. The CDR3 consists of 15 residues. The CDR3 reads CASSPSWGAGNEQFF. As DNA, the CDR3 is TGTGCCAGCAGCCCTAGCTGGGGGGCTGGGAATGAGCAGTTCTTC.

The chain recombines TRBV30 with TRBJ2-7; 11 bases align to TRBD2. The trim removed 4 bases at V and 4 bases at J, leaving 3 bases unmatched. CDR3 size: 13 residues. The germline CDR1 and CDR2 sequences are GTSNPN and SVGIG (reference sequence). The CDR3 here is CAWTGTSGYEQYF. DNA of the CDR3: TGTGCCTGGACTGGGACTAGCGGTTACGAGCAGTACTTC.

The table lists this clonotype with many counts. V usage is TRBV18 and J usage is TRBJ2-1; 10 bases are shared with TRBD2. Germline values: CDR1 KGHSH, CDR2 LQKENI. The CDR3 covers 16 residues. Trimming took 6 bases from V and 0 from J; bases not matched to a gene: 5. CDR3 sequence: CASSPGLASSYNEQFF. The CDR3 nucleotides are TGTGCCAGCTCCCCGGGACTAGCGAGCTCCTACAATGAGCAGTTCTTC.

This clonotype showed up many times. The chain recombines TRBV10-3 with TRBJ2-1; perhaps TRBD1 as D (7 bases). Trimming cost V 6 bases and J 16 bases, with 25 bases left between them. Germline values: CDR1 ENHRY, CDR2 SYGVKD. This CDR3 spans 14 amino acids. The CDR3 nucleotides read TGTGCCATCAGCCTCATAAATAGACAGGGAGGACAATTCTTC. Its translation: CAISLINRQGGQFF.

This clonotype was seen only a few times. The gene calls are TRBV12-3 or TRBV12-4 and TRBJ2-4; weak D call: TRBD2 (6 bases). This CDR3 has 13 amino acids. V was cut by 3 bases and J by 7 bases, with 10 bases left in between. Written as DNA, the CDR3 is TGTGCCAGCAGTTTTGGGACTCCCAACATTCAGTACTTC. This encodes CASSFGTPNIQYF.

This clonotype was picked up many times. The chain links TRBV5-1 to TRBJ2-1, with 13 bases matching TRBD2. CDR1 is SGHRS and CDR2 is YFSETQ in the germline V gene. Unmatched junction bases numbered 8, after V lost 5 bases and J lost 0 bases. The CDR3 contains 18 residues. The CDR3 DNA follows: TGCGCCAGCAGACCGACTAGCGGGAGGTCGAGCTCCTACAATGAGCAGTTCTTC. Protein product: CASRPTSGRSSSYNEQFF.

This clonotype occurred many times. The rearrangement links TRBV29-1 to TRBJ2-2; 8 bases map to TRBD1. The germline CDR1 and CDR2 sequences are SQVTM and ANQGSEA. J gave up 4 bases and V 1 base, and 5 bases lay outside the gene matches. This CDR3 comprises 15 residues. CDR3 residues: CSVEGTGRTTGELFF. CDR3 sequence (DNA): TGCAGCGTTGAAGGGACAGGGAGGACCACCGGGGAGCTGTTTTTT.

This clonotype was detected many times. The gene calls are TRBV6-1 and TRBJ1-2; 7 bases are a match to TRBD1. V shed 6 bases and J 6 bases; nucleotides not matched to a gene: 13. The CDR3 runs 15 residues. CDR1 is MNHNS, CDR2 SASEGT, per germline. The CDR3 spells CASSRPQDRDDGYTF. CDR3 DNA: TGTGCCAGCAGCCGACCCCAAGACAGGGATGATGGCTACACCTTC.

At least ten counts were recorded for this clonotype. DNA for the CDR3: TGTGCCAGCAGTCCGGGACAAAGCAGCACAGATACGCAGTATTTT. Its protein product is CASSPGQSSTDTQYF. The chain couples TRBV4-2 to TRBJ2-3; D is perhaps TRBD1 (6 bases). Trimming took off 6 bases at V and 0 bases at J, with 13 bases between the two ends. Germline CDR1 and CDR2: LGHNA and YNFKEQ. This CDR3 has 15 amino acids.

In its sample, this clonotype was seen many times. CDR3 loop: CASSKRTGRDEQYF. In DNA, the CDR3 is TGTGCCAGCAGTAAGAGGACAGGGCGGGACGAGCAGTACTTC. The chain has TRBV27 and TRBJ2-7; 8 nucleotides align to TRBD1. V was clipped by 5 bases and J by 5 bases; unmatched bases: 8. CDR1 and CDR2 from the germline V gene are MNHEY and SMNVEV (reference sequence). The CDR3 runs 14 residues.

In its sample, this clonotype was seen many times. The chain carries TRBV7-2 and TRBJ1-5; D is undetermined. The V end was cut by 5 bases, the J end by 0 bases, with 11 bases between. This CDR3 contains 15 residues. The germline gives CDR1 SGHTA, CDR2 FQGNSA. The CDR3, as DNA: TGTGCCAGCAGCGGAGCAGCAAATAGCAATCAGCCCCAGCATTTT. This gives the protein CASSGAANSNQPQHF.

This clonotype was seen many times. This chain joins TRBV7-9 and TRBJ1-5; D remains unclear. The CDR3 contains 12 residues. The V end lost 5 bases, the J end lost 4 bases, and 6 bases lay between the germline ends. The V gene's germline CDR1 is SEHNR and CDR2 FQNEAQ (reference sequence). The CDR3, as DNA: TGTGCCAGCAGCCCCCTTAATCAGCCCCAGCATTTT. It translates to CASSPLNQPQHF.

With respect to this clonotype: A read error may be the cause here, since a much bigger clone is one base away. The chain carries TRBV12-3 or TRBV12-4 and TRBJ2-2, with a tentative D call TRBD2 (6 bases). Between the trimmed V and J ends, which lost 9 bases and 5 bases, there was a span of 28 bases. CDR3 length: 18 residues. The CDR3 sequence is CARRSLGGRGAVTGELFF. DNA of the CDR3: TGTGCCAGGCGTTCCCTGGGAGGACGTGGGGCGGTGACCGGGGAGCTGTTTTTT.

This clonotype has a count of ten or more. The chain employs TRBV7-3 and TRBJ2-1; 10 positions agree with TRBD2. This CDR3 is 16 amino acids long. Looked up from germline, CDR1 is SGHTA and CDR2 is FQGTGA. Unmatched junction bases numbered 4, after V lost 5 bases and J lost 0 bases. CDR3 in DNA: TGTGCCAGCAGCCCTAGCGGGAGCCCCTCCTACAATGAGCAGTTCTTC. Translation: CASSPSGSPSYNEQFF.

The J gene is TRBJ2-4, the V gene TRBV3-1; TRBD1 matches 9 bases. The CDR3 contains 14 residues. From germline, CDR1 is LGHDT and CDR2 YNNKEL (reference sequence). V trimming: 4 bases; J trimming: 8 bases; junction bases outside the gene matches: 6. CDR3 in amino acids: CASSPDRGSYIQYF. CDR3 nucleotide sequence: TGTGCCAGCAGCCCGGACAGGGGTTCGTACATTCAGTACTTC.